This is a list of T cell receptor beta chains from one sample in a study of cytomegalovirus exposure and HLA in healthy donors. The assay was immunoSEQ multiplex PCR, and TCRdb's table has in-frame clones only and misses some. The sample shows 250,000 to 350,000 clones, 86% of them seen only once. Sequences were obtained from PBMCs. The receptors shown here come from a man aged 40-49 years in good health and CMV-seropositive. The CDR3 runs from the conserved cysteine through the conserved F or W. A D gene is named only where the DNA matches it firmly. Some rows have no size entry. The others give once, few or many, or a class for an expanded clone.

TRBV7-8	.	TRBJ1-2	.	14	TGTGCCAGCAGCAACCTTCAGGGGCGGTATGGCTACACCTTC	CASSNLQGRYGYTF
TRBV2	TRBD1	TRBJ1-5	.	15	TGTGCCAGCGATTACGGGACAGGGGAAAATCAGCCCCAGCATTTT	CASDYGTGENQPQHF
TRBV6-5	.	TRBJ2-7	.	12	TGTGCCAGCAGTGACCAGGGGTACGAGCAGTACTTC	CASSDQGYEQYF
TRBV4-3	.	TRBJ2-1	.	16	TGCGCCAGCAGCCAAGATTTGGAGGGCCCCTACAATGAGCAGTTCTTC	CASSQDLEGPYNEQFF
TRBV5-6	TRBD2	TRBJ2-6	.	16	TGTGCCAGCAATCCAGGGAGGGTCGCTGGGGCCAACGTCCTGACTTTC	CASNPGRVAGANVLTF
TRBV9	TRBD2	TRBJ2-1	.	16	TGTGCCAGCAGCCGTAGAAGAGCGGGAGACTACAATGAGCAGTTCTTC	CASSRRRAGDYNEQFF
TRBV30	.	TRBJ2-7	once	13	TGTGCCTGGAGTGTAGCCATCTCCTACGAGCAGTACTTC	CAWSVAISYEQYF
TRBV11-3	.	TRBJ2-1	.	14	TGTGCCAGCAGCTTAGGTCCAGGCTCGAATGAGCAGTTCTTC	CASSLGPGSNEQFF
TRBV6-1	.	TRBJ1-5	.	15	TGTGCCAGCAGTGAATTGACAAACCCCAGGCAGCCCCAGCATTTT	CASSELTNPRQPQHF
TRBV7-9	.	TRBJ2-2	.	14	TGTGCCAGCAGCTCAGGGACTCAAACCGGGGAGCTGTTTTTT	CASSSGTQTGELFF
TRBV5-1	.	TRBJ1-2	.	15	TGCGCCAGCAGCTTGGCCGATGGACAGAAATATGGCTACACCTTC	CASSLADGQKYGYTF
TRBV2	.	TRBJ2-7	.	14	TGTGCCAGCAGTGCAGGGGCGAGTTCCTACGAGCAGTACTTC	CASSAGASSYEQYF
TRBV6-6	TRBD2	TRBJ2-1	.	14	TGTGCCAGCAGTTCCCAAGCGGGAGGGGGCGAGCAGTTCTTC	CASSSQAGGGEQFF
TRBV18	TRBD1	TRBJ2-7	.	13	TGTGCCAGCTCACCCCGGACAGGGAGAGAGCAGTACTTC	CASSPRTGREQYF
TRBV18	TRBD2	TRBJ2-1	.	17	TGTGCCAGCTCACCAGCACTAGCGGGAGTAGGTAGCGATGAGCAGTTCTTC	CASSPALAGVGSDEQFF
TRBV9	.	TRBJ2-7	.	14	TGTGCCAGCAGCGGCTCGCCCTACTCCTACGAGCAGTACTTC	CASSGSPYSYEQYF
TRBV19	TRBD2	TRBJ2-2	.	16	TGTGCCAGTATGGCTAGCGGGAGAATGGGTACCGGGGAGCTGTTTTTT	CASMASGRMGTGELFF
TRBV14	.	TRBJ2-6	.	15	TGTGCCAGCAGCAACTCAGGGCCTGGGGCCAACGTCCTGACTTTC	CASSNSGPGANVLTF
TRBV7-2	.	TRBJ1-1	.	15	TGTGCCAGCAGCTTAGCTCTGGGGAGAAGCACTGAAGCTTTCTTT	CASSLALGRSTEAFF
TRBV18	.	TRBJ1-1	.	14	TGTGCCAGCTCACCACCGGCGGCGAACACTGAAGCTTTCTTT	CASSPPAANTEAFF